These 20 T cell receptor beta chains were sequenced from one sample in a study of PD-L1 blockade in urothelial cancer. The time point is: peripheral blood 6 weeks after treatment start. Some clones are missing from TCRdb's copy, which holds only in-frame ones; the method was immunoSEQ multiplex PCR. The table shows tens of thousands of clones, with around nine tenths occurring only once. The sample here was PBMCs, taken around atezolizumab (anti-PD-L1) treatment. These receptor sequences come from a man in his fifties or sixties with urothelial cancer.

The chain couples TRBV19 to TRBJ2-6; D gene ambiguous. From germline, CDR1 is LNHDA and CDR2 SQIVND (reference sequence). Trimming pared 10 bases from V and 0 bases from J, leaving 10 bases between. The CDR3 runs 14 residues. In DNA, the CDR3 is TGTGCCATAGTACAGTTCTCTGGGGCCAACGTCCTGACTTTC. It specifies CAIVQFSGANVLTF.

The J gene is TRBJ1-2, the V gene TRBV19, with a tentative D call TRBD1 (5 bases). Trimming left V 5 bases short and J 0 bases short, with 7 bases between. This CDR3 region has 13 residues. Per the germline V gene, CDR1 is LNHDA and CDR2 is SQIVND (reference sequence). Here the CDR3 reads CASSPGANYGYTF. CDR3 DNA: TGTGCCAGTAGTCCGGGGGCTAACTATGGCTACACCTTC. The full variable domain, rest sourced from reference TRBV19 and TRBJ1-2, is DGGITQSPKYLFRKEGQNVTLSCEQNLNHDAMYWYRQDPGQGLRLIYYSQIVNDFQKGDIAEGYSVSREKKESFPLTVTSAQKNPTAFYLCASSPGANYGYTFGSGTRLTVV.

The chain employs TRBV7-9 and TRBJ1-4; possible D gene TRBD1, 6 bases. CDR3 length: 17 amino acids. Trimming left V 5 bases short and J 2 bases short, with 18 bases between. Germline CDR1 reads SEHNR; CDR2 reads FQNEAQ (reference sequence). CDR3: CASSRRVGAGTNEKLFF. The CDR3 nucleotides read TGTGCCAGCAGCCGAAGGGTGGGGGCAGGCACTAATGAAAAACTGTTTTTT.

J is TRBJ1-1 and V is TRBV6-5, with D unclear. The CDR3 extends over 14 amino acids. Trimming took 2 bases from V and 1 from J, leaving 8 bases between them. Germline V gives CDR1 MNHEY, CDR2 SVGAGI. The CDR3 DNA follows: TGTGCCAGCAGTTACGGGCAGCAGAACACTGAAGCTTTCTTT. This gives the protein CASSYGQQNTEAFF.

The rearrangement links TRBV10-3 to TRBJ1-6; possibly TRBD1 for D (6 bases). CDR1 ENHRY and CDR2 SYGVKD come from the germline V gene. Between the trimmed V and J ends, which lost 7 bases and 9 bases, there was a span of 16 bases. This CDR3 contains 14 residues. The CDR3 loop reads CAINSRDTGSPLHF. The CDR3 coding sequence is TGTGCCATCAATAGCCGGGACACTGGTTCACCCCTCCACTTT.

For the CDR3, the DNA is TGCAGCGTGGCAGGGGACGGACTAGCGTTAGAGACCCAGTACTTC. Its protein is CSVAGDGLALETQYF. The chain carries TRBV29-1 and TRBJ2-5, with 9 bases matching TRBD2. The length of the CDR3 is 15 residues. Germline values: CDR1 SQVTM, CDR2 ANQGSEA. Losses at the gene ends were 6 bases for V and 4 bases for J; bases not matched to a gene: 12.

V usage is TRBV11-3 and J usage is TRBJ2-1, with TRBD2 identical over 8 bases. V shed 4 bases and J 0 bases; nucleotides not matched to a gene: 5. Per germline, CDR1 SGHNT and CDR2 YENEEA. This CDR3 comprises 16 residues. The CDR3 loop reads CASSSAGASSYNEQFF. Written as DNA, the CDR3 is TGTGCCAGCAGCTCAGCGGGAGCTAGCTCCTACAATGAGCAGTTCTTC. The full variable domain, rest sourced from reference TRBV11-3 and TRBJ2-1, is EAGVVQSPRYKIIEKKQPVAFWCNPISGHNTLYWYLQNLGQGPELLIRYENEEAVDDSQLPKDRFSAERLKGVDSTLKIQPAELGDSAVYLCASSSAGASSYNEQFFGPGTRLTVL.

The rearrangement links TRBV7-2 to TRBJ1-6; the D is unclear. With 7 bases removed from V and 7 bases from J, the gap between germline ends came to 17 bases. Germline CDR1 reads SGHTA; CDR2 reads FQGNSA. The CDR3 totals 15 residues. In DNA form, the CDR3 reads TGTGCCAGCACCCTGGTGGGCAGGTGGAATTCACCCCTCCACTTT. This gives the protein CASTLVGRWNSPLHF.

The chain couples TRBV9 to TRBJ1-1; D unclear. Germline V CDR1 and CDR2: SGDLS, YYNGEE. CDR3 size: 13 residues. The germline V and J ends were trimmed by 3 bases and 2 bases, with 8 bases remaining between them. CDR3 sequence: CASSAQINTEAFF. As DNA, the CDR3 is TGTGCCAGCAGCGCCCAGATAAACACTGAAGCTTTCTTT.

A few counts support this clone. J is TRBJ2-1 and V is TRBV5-4, with 8 bases matching TRBD1. V lost 1 base, J lost 6 bases, and 3 bases stayed unmatched. Germline CDR1 is SGHNT and CDR2 is YYREEE (reference sequence). The CDR3 spans 14 residues. The CDR3 region is CASSLRQGFNEQFF. CDR3 nucleotides: TGTGCCAGCAGCTTGCGACAGGGGTTCAATGAGCAGTTCTTC.

The chain links TRBV30 to TRBJ2-7; D is possibly TRBD2 (5 bases). Looked up from germline, CDR1 is GTSNPN and CDR2 is SVGIG (reference sequence). CDR3 size: 13 residues. V gave up 2 bases and J gave up 5 bases, with 13 bases separating them. This chain's CDR3 is CAWSIGGTDEQYF. The DNA for the CDR3 is TGTGCCTGGAGTATTGGAGGCACAGACGAGCAGTACTTC.

This sequence joins TRBV6-1 and TRBJ1-2, with D possibly TRBD1 on 6 matching bases. CDR3 length equals 16 residues. Trimming stripped 1 base from V and 1 base from J, with 13 bases between. Germline V gene lookup returns CDR1 MNHNS and CDR2 SASEGT. CDR3 loop: CASSEGGTRDNYGYTF. As DNA, the CDR3 is TGTGCCAGCAGTGAAGGTGGGACACGCGATAACTATGGCTACACCTTC.

The genes are TRBV28 and TRBJ2-7; 13 nucleotides agree with TRBD2. The V gene's germline CDR1 is MDHEN and CDR2 SYDVKM. The CDR3 sequence is 15 residues long. V dropped 3 bases and J dropped 7; count of bases not matched to a gene: 6. The CDR3 loop is CASSLYTSGRAEQYF. CDR3 DNA: TGTGCCAGCAGTTTGTATACTAGCGGGAGGGCTGAGCAGTACTTC.

The J gene is TRBJ2-1, the V gene TRBV19, with a possible D match to TRBD2 (6 bases). V lost 3 bases, J lost 5 bases, and 8 bases lay in between. CDR1 and CDR2 (germline): LNHDA, SQIVND (reference sequence). CDR3 length equals 13 residues. CDR3: CASSIQRDNEQFF. Here the CDR3 DNA reads TGTGCCAGTAGTATCCAGCGGGACAATGAGCAGTTCTTC.

The DNA of the CDR3 is TGCGCCAGCAGCCAAGATTCGGGTGCGGGTACGCAGTATTTT. This sequence encodes CASSQDSGAGTQYF. The chain joins TRBV4-3 to TRBJ2-3; D perhaps matches TRBD2 (5 bases). The CDR3 sequence is 14 residues long. Germline V lookup: CDR1 LGHNA, CDR2 YSLEER. V gave up 0 bases and J gave up 8 bases, with 12 bases separating them.

This chain connects TRBV28 to TRBJ1-1, with 9 bases that match TRBD1. The CDR3 is 15 amino acids. The germline V gene has CDR1 MDHEN and CDR2 SYDVKM. J lost 4 bases, V lost 3 bases, and 6 bases had no gene match. Here the CDR3 reads CASSFPGQGSTEAFF. The CDR3 DNA is TGTGCCAGCAGTTTCCCCGGACAGGGGAGCACTGAAGCTTTCTTT.

Note on this clone: Other DNA variants within this sample encode the same CDR3. This chain connects TRBV7-9 to TRBJ2-7; D remains ambiguous. The CDR3 has 12 amino acids. Trimming took 3 bases from V and 0 from J, leaving 3 bases between them. The germline CDR1 and CDR2 sequences are SEHNR and FQNEAQ (reference sequence). This chain's CDR3 is CASSLSSYEQYF. For the CDR3, the DNA is TGTGCCAGCAGCTTGAGCTCCTACGAGCAGTACTTC.

This chain uses TRBV5-4 with TRBJ1-3; D perhaps matches TRBD1 (6 bases). This CDR3 spans 14 amino acids. The ends were cut back, 1 base at V and 3 bases at J, with 8 bases in the middle. Germline V gives CDR1 SGHNT, CDR2 YYREEE (reference sequence). CDR3 in amino acids: CASSLTGSGNTIYF. The CDR3 nucleotides read TGTGCCAGCAGCTTGACAGGGAGTGGAAACACCATATATTTT. The full variable domain, in which reference TRBV5-4 and TRBJ1-3 provide the parts outside the CDR3, is ETGVTQSPTHLIKTRGQQVTLRCSSQSGHNTVSWYQQALGQGPQFIFQYYREEENGRGNFPPRFSGLQFPNYSSELNVNALELDDSALYLCASSLTGSGNTIYFGEGSWLTVV.

V is TRBV18 and J is TRBJ1-1; D unresolved. V lost 6 bases and J lost 7, with 18 bases in between. Germline CDR1 KGHSH, CDR2 LQKENI. The CDR3 runs 14 residues. For the CDR3, the DNA is TGTGCCAGCTCCCTTGAGGCGGGTACGCATGAAGCTTTCTTT. It is translated as CASSLEAGTHEAFF.

The chain uses TRBV15 and TRBJ2-7; 10 bases align to TRBD1. The CDR3 is made up of 21 amino acids. The trim removed 1 base at V and 7 bases at J, leaving 25 bases unmatched. The germline CDR1 and CDR2 sequences are LNHNV and YYDKDF (reference sequence). The CDR3 DNA reads as TGTGCCACCAGCAGAGGGGACAGGGGATTGCTTTTGGGTGGCCTCATGCGTGAGCAGTACTTC. Translated, it gives CATSRGDRGLLLGGLMREQYF.